Sequencing of this TCR beta chain was carried out in a study of T cell responses to AZD1222 COVID-19 vaccine. This clone was recorded a few times. Its target is not known. The method was immunoSEQ multiplex PCR; TCRdb's version includes in-frame clones alone and lacks a portion of them. The sample gives approximately 140,000 clones, 80% to 95% of which show up once; roughly 4% is in the top ten. This CDR3 has 15 residues. From germline, CDR1 is MRHNA and CDR2 SNTAGT. V lost 0 bases, J lost 5 bases, and 10 bases lay in between. Overall study results and limits: CD4 TCRs covered the whole spike, strongest at regions 160-218 and 743-854. It should be noted that donors were predominantly white British and more often female, and clonal diversity was possibly underestimated. The repertoires were collected only after the peak T cell response.

The input for sequencing was peripheral blood, taken 28 days after the second AZD1222 dose. This TCR came from an adult who received the AZD1222 COVID-19 vaccine. The V call is TRBV6-4, the J call TRBJ2-2; perhaps TRBD2 as D (6 bases). The DNA for the CDR3 is TGTGCCAGCAGTGACTCTCCGGGGGAGACCGGGGAGCTGTTTTTT. Residues: CASSDSPGETGELFF.